Only a few counts were recorded for the clone carrying this TCR beta chain. Its antigen is still unknown. This CDR3 contains 18 residues. The germline V gene encodes CDR1 LGHNA and CDR2 YSLEER. Trimming left V 0 bases short and J 3 bases short, with 21 bases between. These data come from a study of T cells after yellow fever vaccination. Study-wide points: Clones from primary vaccination mostly reappeared after the booster (approximately 96% CD4, about 85% CD8).

TCRdb reprocessed the 5' RACE reads via MiXCR and lists one record per CDR3 protein. The sample yields some 500,000 distinct CDR3 sequences, about 13% seen once. This chain joins TRBV4-3 and TRBJ2-7, with D tentatively TRBD1 (6 bases). Sequencing was performed on PBMCs, taken on the day of the yellow fever booster vaccination. The sequence was obtained from a man aged 30-40 years who received the YFV17D yellow fever vaccine. The CDR3 spells CASSQDRVGKGVGYEQYF. In DNA, the CDR3 is TGCGCCAGCAGCCAAGATAGGGTAGGGAAGGGGGTTGGCTACGAGCAGTACTTC.